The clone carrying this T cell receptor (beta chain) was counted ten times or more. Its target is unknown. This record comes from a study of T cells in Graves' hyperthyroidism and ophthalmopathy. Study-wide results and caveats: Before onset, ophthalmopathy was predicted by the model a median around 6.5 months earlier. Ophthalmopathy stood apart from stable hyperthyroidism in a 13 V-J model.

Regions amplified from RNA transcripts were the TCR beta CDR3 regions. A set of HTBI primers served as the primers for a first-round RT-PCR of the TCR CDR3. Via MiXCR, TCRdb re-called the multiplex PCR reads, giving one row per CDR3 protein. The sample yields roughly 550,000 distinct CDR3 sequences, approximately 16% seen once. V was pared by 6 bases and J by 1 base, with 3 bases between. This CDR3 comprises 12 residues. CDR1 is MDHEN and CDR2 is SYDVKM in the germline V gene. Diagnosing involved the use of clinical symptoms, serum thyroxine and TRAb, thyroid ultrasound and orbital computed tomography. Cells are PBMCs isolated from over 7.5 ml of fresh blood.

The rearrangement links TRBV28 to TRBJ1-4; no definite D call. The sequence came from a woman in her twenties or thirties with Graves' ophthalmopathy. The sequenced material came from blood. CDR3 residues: CASSLTNEKLFF. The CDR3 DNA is TGTGCCAGCAGCTTAACTAATGAAAAACTGTTTTTT.